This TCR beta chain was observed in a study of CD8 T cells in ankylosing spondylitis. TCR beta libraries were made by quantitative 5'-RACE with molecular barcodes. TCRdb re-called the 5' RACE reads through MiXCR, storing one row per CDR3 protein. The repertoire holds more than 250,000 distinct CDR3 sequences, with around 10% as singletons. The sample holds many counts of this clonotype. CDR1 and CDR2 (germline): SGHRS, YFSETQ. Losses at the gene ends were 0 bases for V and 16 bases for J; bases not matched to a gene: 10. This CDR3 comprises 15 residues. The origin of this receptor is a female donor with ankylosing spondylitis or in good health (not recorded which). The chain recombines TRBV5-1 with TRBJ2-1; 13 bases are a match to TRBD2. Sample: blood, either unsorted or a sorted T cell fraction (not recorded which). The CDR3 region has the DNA TGCGCCAGCAGCTTGGGACTAGCGGGGGGTAGGTCCCCTTTCTTC. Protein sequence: CASSLGLAGGRSPFF.